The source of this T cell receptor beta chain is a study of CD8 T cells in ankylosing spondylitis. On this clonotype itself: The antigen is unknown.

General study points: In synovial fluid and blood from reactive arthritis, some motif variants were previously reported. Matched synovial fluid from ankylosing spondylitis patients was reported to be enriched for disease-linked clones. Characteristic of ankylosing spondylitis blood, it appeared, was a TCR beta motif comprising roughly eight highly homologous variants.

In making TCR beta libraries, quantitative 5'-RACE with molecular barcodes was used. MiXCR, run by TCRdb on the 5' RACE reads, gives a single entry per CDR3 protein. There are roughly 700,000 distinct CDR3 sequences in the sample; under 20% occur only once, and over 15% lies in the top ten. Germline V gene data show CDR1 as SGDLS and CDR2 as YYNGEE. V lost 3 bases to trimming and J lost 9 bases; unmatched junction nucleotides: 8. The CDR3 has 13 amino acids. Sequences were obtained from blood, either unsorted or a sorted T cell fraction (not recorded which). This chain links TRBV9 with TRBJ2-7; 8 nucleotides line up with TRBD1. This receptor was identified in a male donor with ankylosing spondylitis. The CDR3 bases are TGTGCCAGCAGCGGAGGACAGGGAGGAGGGCAGTACTTC. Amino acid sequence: CASSGGQGGGQYF.